This T cell receptor beta chain appears in the sequencing data of a study of vaccination effects on CD4 cells after COVID-19. Germline V gene lookup returns CDR1 MNHNS and CDR2 SASEGT. The CDR3 extends over 13 amino acids. With 1 base removed from V and 4 bases from J, the gap between germline ends came to 8 bases. Under the ViraFEST assay, PBMC were stimulated with viral peptide pools so that antigen-specific CD4+ T cells expanded. Sequencing was performed afterwards. Following a roughly 10-day culture, CD4+ T cells were purified. Vaccine recipients lacked prior SARS-CoV-2 infection and had negative nucleocapsid antibodies. Every well housed two million PBMC, which grew in culture alongside around 9.8 IU/ml IL-2 and approximately 10 ug/ml peptides. Cells had half their medium changed to IL-2 medium on days 3 and 7. Findings and caveats of the study: Long after vaccination, the clones induced by infection and by vaccine shrank markedly in size.

Some clones are missing from TCRdb's copy, which holds only in-frame ones; the method was immunoSEQ multiplex PCR. This table holds some 68,000 clones, roughly 76% found once. A note on this clone: Its antigen remains unknown.

This material consisted of CD4+ T cells from PBMCs cultured with HCoV-OC43 spike peptides, taken before COVID-19 vaccination. Sample subset: HCoV-OC43 spike overlapping peptide pool stimulation. The receptor's source is a human donor who received a COVID-19 vaccine. The chain is built from TRBV6-1 and TRBJ2-7; D might be TRBD1 (5 bases). This CDR3 reads CASSEDRQYEQYV. The CDR3 nucleotides read TGTGCCAGCAGTGAAGACAGGCAGTACGAGCAGTACGTC.